This TCR beta chain derives from a study of shared clonotypes between healthy human individuals. Each sorted subset replicate got 200 ng genomic DNA, approximately 27,000 genomes. Method: immunoSEQ multiplex PCR; TCRdb's copy keeps in-frame clones and lacks some. This sample has 750,000 to 1,000,000 clones; more than 85% occur once, and the top ten carry approximately 25%. Concerning this clone: The antigen remains undetermined. Other DNA sequences from this sample encode an identical CDR3 as well.

Trimming cost V 6 bases and J 6 bases, with 8 bases left between them. The CDR3 covers 12 residues. The V gene's germline CDR1 is SNHLY and CDR2 FYNNEI. CD45RO-negative, CCR7-positively selected cells formed the naive CD8 fraction, excluding terminally differentiated effector memory CD45RA+ cells. Findings and limits, study-wide: When naive CD4 clonotypes were compared across several donors, about 5% were shared.

The sequence was collected from a man younger than 45 in good health. Sequenced material: naive CD8+ T cells sorted from blood. V gene TRBV2 combines with J gene TRBJ2-2; perhaps TRBD2 as D (6 bases). The CDR3 DNA reads as TGTGCCAGCAGGGGAGGTCCCGGGGAGCTGTTTTTT. Translation gives CASRGGPGELFF. The full variable domain, with the rest looked up from reference TRBV2 and TRBJ2-2, is EPEVTQTPSHQVTQMGQEVILRCVPISNHLYFYWYRQILGQKVEFLVSFYNNEISEKSEIFDDQFSVERPDGSNFTLKIRSTKLEDSAMYFCASRGGPGELFFGEGSRLTVL.